Listed here are 32 T cell receptor beta chains from one sample, sequenced in a study of shared clonotypes between healthy human individuals. CD45RO-negative, CCR7-positively selected cells formed the naive CD8 fraction, excluding terminally differentiated effector memory CD45RA+ cells. Sequenced by immunoSEQ multiplex PCR; TCRdb stores in-frame clones only, minus some. Of over 750,000 clones detected, 90% to 98% appear once; the ten largest clones hold less than 0.3%. Material: naive CD8+ T cells sorted from blood. These receptors were collected from a man between 25 and 39 years old in good health.

The chain combines TRBV7-9 with TRBJ2-7, with no clear D. CDR1 and CDR2 from the germline V gene are SEHNR and FQNEAQ (reference sequence). The CDR3 is 17 amino acids. V gave up 2 bases and J gave up 3 bases, with 20 bases separating them. DNA of the CDR3: TGTGCCAGCAGCTTAACTTCCTCCGGACGGCAGGTCTACGAGCAGTACTTC. Protein sequence: CASSLTSSGRQVYEQYF.

The chain couples TRBV2 to TRBJ1-2, with a tentative D call TRBD1 (5 bases). This CDR3 comprises 11 residues. Germline CDR1 reads SNHLY; CDR2 reads FYNNEI. V dropped 8 bases and J dropped 9 bases, with 13 bases sitting between them. The CDR3 bases are TGTGCCAGCCTAGGGACGGCGCGCTACACCTTC. Its translation is CASLGTARYTF. Using reference TRBV2 and TRBJ1-2 for the parts outside the CDR3, the full variable domain is EPEVTQTPSHQVTQMGQEVILRCVPISNHLYFYWYRQILGQKVEFLVSFYNNEISEKSEIFDDQFSVERPDGSNFTLKIRSTKLEDSAMYFCASLGTARYTFGSGTRLTVV.

The J gene is TRBJ2-7, the V gene TRBV7-2; 7 bases are a match to TRBD2. Germline V gene data show CDR1 as SGHTA and CDR2 as FQGNSA. V lost 4 bases and J lost 4; bases outside the gene matches: 7. The CDR3 runs 14 residues. Written as DNA, the CDR3 is TGTGCCAGCAGCTCATGGGGGGAGGGTTACGAGCAGTACTTC. This codes for CASSSWGEGYEQYF.

This CDR3 reads CSSRTFATHEQFF. CDR3 nucleotide sequence: TGCAGCTCCAGGACCTTTGCGACCCATGAGCAGTTCTTC. The rearrangement uses TRBV29-1 and TRBJ2-1; no clear D gene. V was trimmed by 8 bases and J by 8 bases, leaving 19 bases between them. In germline, CDR1 is SQVTM, CDR2 ANQGSEA. The CDR3 totals 13 residues.

The V gene is TRBV11-2, the J gene TRBJ2-2, with D maybe TRBD1 (6 bases). The CDR3 is 17 residues long. Germline V gives CDR1 SGHAT, CDR2 FQNNGV. V lost 6 bases and J lost 8, with 25 bases in between. This chain's CDR3 is CASSILVQGQEVGELFF. The CDR3 DNA reads TGTGCCAGCAGTATCCTCGTGCAGGGACAAGAAGTGGGGGAGCTGTTTTTT.

A single count supports this clone. The CDR3 bases are TGTGCCAGCAGTCCTAGGACAGGGGGCCTTTCGGTCTACGAGCAGTACTTC. This gives the protein CASSPRTGGLSVYEQYF. The chain is built from TRBV28 and TRBJ2-7; 11 bases are a match to TRBD1. This CDR3 contains 17 residues. Per the germline V gene, CDR1 is MDHEN and CDR2 is SYDVKM. V lost 5 bases and J lost 3; bases outside the gene matches: 12. Looking up the rest from reference TRBV28 and TRBJ2-7 gives the full variable domain: DVKVTQSSRYLVKRTGEKVFLECVQDMDHENMFWYRQDPGLGLRLIYFSYDVKMKEKGDIPEGYSVSREKKERFSLILESASTNQTSMYLCASSPRTGGLSVYEQYFGPGTRLTVT.

This sequence joins TRBV29-1 and TRBJ2-1; D possibly corresponds to TRBD2 (6 bases). The CDR3 is 13 amino acids. Germline V gene data show CDR1 as SQVTM and CDR2 as ANQGSEA. V was pared by 5 bases and J by 3 bases, with 11 bases between. The CDR3 sequence is CSVLTRDYNEQFF. The CDR3 nucleotides read TGCAGCGTTTTGACGCGGGACTACAATGAGCAGTTCTTC.

The J gene is TRBJ1-4, the V gene TRBV10-3, with unresolved D. Germline V gene sequence: CDR1 ENHRY, CDR2 SYGVKD. This CDR3 is 11 amino acids long. V was pared by 5 bases and J by 7 bases, with 5 bases between. The CDR3 DNA follows: TGTGCCATCAGTAAAGGTGAAAAACTGTTTTTT. Its translation is CAISKGEKLFF.

This clone was recorded once. The V call is TRBV29-1, the J call TRBJ1-4, with 7 nucleotides matching TRBD1. Germline lookup yields CDR1 SQVTM and CDR2 ANQGSEA. This CDR3 spans 14 amino acids. Trimming took 1 base from V and 8 from J; bases not matched to a gene: 7. In DNA, the CDR3 is TGCAGCGTTGAAGGAATACCGGGACAGGAAAAACTGTTTTTT. It is translated as CSVEGIPGQEKLFF.

The chain couples TRBV9 to TRBJ1-3; 7 nucleotides align to TRBD1. CDR1 is SGDLS and CDR2 is YYNGEE in the germline V gene. This CDR3 spans 14 amino acids. V lost 3 bases and J lost 4; bases outside the gene matches: 4. This CDR3 is CASSGPGQGNTIYF. DNA for the CDR3: TGTGCCAGCAGCGGCCCGGGACAGGGAAACACCATATATTTT.

This chain links TRBV21-1 with TRBJ2-7. TRBV21-1 is recorded as a pseudogene. This CDR3 region has 15 residues. CDR3 DNA sequence: TGTGCCAGCAGCAAAGAGCGTTCGAGGGGCTACGAGCAGTACTTC. Amino acid sequence: CASSKERSRGYEQYF.

The rearrangement uses TRBV30 and TRBJ1-2; weak D call: TRBD1 (6 bases). Germline lookup yields CDR1 GTSNPN and CDR2 SVGIG (reference sequence). The CDR3 is 14 residues long. V dropped 0 bases and J dropped 3 bases, with 11 bases sitting between them. CDR3 residues: CAWSVRGSYYGYTF. Written as DNA, the CDR3 is TGTGCCTGGAGTGTCAGGGGCAGTTACTATGGCTACACCTTC.

V and J are TRBV15 and TRBJ2-1; D might be TRBD2 (5 bases). CDR3 size: 13 residues. Germline CDR1 and CDR2: LNHNV and YYDKDF (reference sequence). V lost 0 bases and J lost 6, with 6 bases in between. Written as DNA, the CDR3 is TGTGCCACCAGCAGAGATGAGGGCAATGAGCAGTTCTTC. Its translation is CATSRDEGNEQFF.

V usage is TRBV30 and J usage is TRBJ1-1, with unresolved D. CDR1 and CDR2 from the germline V gene are GTSNPN and SVGIG (reference sequence). This CDR3 has 13 residues. V lost 0 bases to trimming and J lost 2 bases, with 7 bases between them. This chain's CDR3 is CAWSVGANTEAFF. CDR3 nucleotides: TGTGCCTGGAGTGTAGGCGCAAACACTGAAGCTTTCTTT.

The chain combines TRBV19 with TRBJ2-1; TRBD2 might be the D (5 bases). CDR3 length: 14 amino acids. Germline-derived CDR1 and CDR2 are LNHDA and SQIVND (reference sequence). V was clipped by 3 bases and J by 2 bases, with 8 bases between them. In nucleotides, the CDR3 is TGTGCCAGTAGTATCAGCGGTACCTACAATGAGCAGTTCTTC. The encoded protein is CASSISGTYNEQFF.

The V call is TRBV4-1, the J call TRBJ2-7; the D is unclear. This CDR3 spans 14 amino acids. The V gene lost 1 base and the J gene lost 5 bases, with 12 bases spanning the gap. Germline V gives CDR1 MGHRA, CDR2 YSYEKL. CDR3 in amino acids: CASSQVIVLDEQYF. The CDR3 DNA follows: TGCGCCAGCAGCCAAGTGATAGTTCTAGACGAGCAGTACTTC.

The rearrangement uses TRBV7-9 and TRBJ2-7, with TRBD1 as a possible D gene (9 bases). Deletions cut 4 bases from V and 1 base from J, with 20 bases between. Germline V CDR1 and CDR2: SEHNR, FQNEAQ (reference sequence). This CDR3 is built from 17 residues. The CDR3 spells CASSSAVSGTGSYEQYF. CDR3 nucleotide sequence: TGTGCCAGCAGCTCCGCTGTTAGCGGGACAGGGTCCTACGAGCAGTACTTC.

The V call is TRBV7-2, the J call TRBJ2-1; 10 positions match TRBD2. The trim removed 3 bases at V and 0 bases at J, leaving 2 bases unmatched. CDR3 length: 16 residues. Looked up from germline, CDR1 is SGHTA and CDR2 is FQGNSA. The CDR3 sequence is CASSFPSGSSYNEQFF. The CDR3 DNA reads TGTGCCAGCAGCTTCCCTAGCGGGAGCTCCTACAATGAGCAGTTCTTC. Filled out from reference TRBV7-2 and TRBJ2-1, the complete variable domain reads GAGVSQSPSNKVTEKGKDVELRCDPISGHTALYWYRQSLGQGLEFLIYFQGNSAPDKSGLPSDRFSAERTGGSVSTLTIQRTQQEDSAVYLCASSFPSGSSYNEQFFGPGTRLTVL.

This chain links TRBV5-1 with TRBJ2-7; D is possibly TRBD1 or TRBD2 (6 bases each). Trimming stripped 9 bases from V and 3 bases from J, with 28 bases between. The length of the CDR3 is 17 residues. Germline V CDR1 and CDR2: SGHRS, YFSETQ. The DNA for the CDR3 is TGCGCCATCGGACCTCCGGGATTTACGGGGGCGCGCTACGAGCAGTACTTC. Protein: CAIGPPGFTGARYEQYF. The full variable domain, with the rest looked up from reference TRBV5-1 and TRBJ2-7, is KAGVTQTPRYLIKTRGQQVTLSCSPISGHRSVSWYQQTPGQGLQFLFEYFSETQRNKGNFPGRFSGRQFSNSRSEMNVSTLELGDSALYLCAIGPPGFTGARYEQYFGPGTRLTVT.

This chain joins TRBV2 and TRBJ1-2; D is possibly TRBD1 (5 bases). V was clipped by 6 bases and J by 8 bases, with 19 bases between them. Germline-derived CDR1 and CDR2 are SNHLY and FYNNEI. The CDR3 sequence is 14 residues long. The CDR3 here is CASRAGTFSSGYTF. CDR3 DNA sequence: TGTGCCAGCAGAGCTGGGACGTTCTCGAGCGGCTACACCTTC.

As to this clone: This specimen includes other DNA sequences encoding the same CDR3. The J gene is TRBJ2-1, the V gene TRBV7-2; D might be TRBD2 (6 bases). Trimming took 5 bases from V and 9 from J, leaving 8 bases between them. From germline, CDR1 is SGHTA and CDR2 FQGNSA. There are 11 residues in the CDR3. The DNA for the CDR3 is TGTGCCAGCAGCCTGGGGGGTGAGCAGTTCTTC. It yields the protein CASSLGGEQFF.

The chain uses TRBV2 and TRBJ2-7; the D is unclear. Germline V gene lookup returns CDR1 SNHLY and CDR2 FYNNEI. CDR3 length equals 13 residues. The V and J ends lost 5 bases and 6 bases respectively, with 14 bases between them. The CDR3 nucleotides are TGTGCCAGCAGTACCGACCCCCCGAGCGAGCAGTACTTC. It is translated as CASSTDPPSEQYF.

V is TRBV5-8 and J is TRBJ1-5; TRBD1 matches at 10 bases. The CDR3 runs to 15 residues. Germline V gene sequence: CDR1 SGHTS, CDR2 YDEGEE. J was trimmed by 6 bases and V by 0 bases; bases with no gene match: 3. The DNA for the CDR3 is TGTGCCAGCAGCTTGGGACAGGGGGCAAGTCAGCCCCAGCATTTT. Encoded protein: CASSLGQGASQPQHF.

The V call is TRBV6-1, the J call TRBJ2-7, with D perhaps given as TRBD1 or TRBD2 (5 bases each). V dropped 2 bases and J dropped 0 bases, with 11 bases sitting between them. Germline V gene lookup returns CDR1 MNHNS and CDR2 SASEGT. CDR3 length equals 15 residues. The CDR3 region has the DNA TGTGCCAGCAGTGAATTAGGGACGGTCTCCTACGAGCAGTACTTC. This gives the protein CASSELGTVSYEQYF.

The chain uses TRBV19 and TRBJ1-1; the D gene is possibly TRBD1 (5 bases). The CDR3 runs to 12 residues. Deletions cut 10 bases from V and 8 bases from J, with 17 bases between. CDR1 is LNHDA, CDR2 SQIVND, per germline (reference sequence). This CDR3 is CATGDHLSEAFF. The CDR3 DNA follows: TGTGCCACCGGGGACCATCTATCAGAAGCTTTCTTT.

The rearrangement joins TRBV27 to TRBJ2-5; 13 bases map to TRBD2. Trimming removed 7 bases from V and 3 bases from J; junction bases left unmatched: 5. The germline V gene has CDR1 MNHEY and CDR2 SMNVEV (reference sequence). This CDR3 has 15 residues. CDR3 nucleotide sequence: TGTGCCAGCACCCGACTAGCGGGAGGTAAAGAGACCCAGTACTTC. Translation: CASTRLAGGKETQYF.

The rearrangement uses TRBV14 and TRBJ1-1; D is perhaps TRBD1 (5 bases). In germline, CDR1 is SGHDN, CDR2 FVKESK. Trimming cost V 3 bases and J 2 bases, with 7 bases left between them. The CDR3 is 13 amino acids. CDR3 region: CASSQGGNTEAFF. The CDR3 DNA reads TGTGCCAGCAGCCAGGGGGGAAACACTGAAGCTTTCTTT.

This chain joins TRBV6-6 and TRBJ1-4; D unclear. The V and J ends lost 7 bases and 8 bases respectively, with 17 bases between them. Germline V gene lookup returns CDR1 MNHNY and CDR2 SVGAGI (reference sequence). The CDR3 runs to 14 residues. The CDR3 DNA reads as TGTGCCAGCATTCAACACCGGGGTGGGGAAAAACTGTTTTTT. Residues: CASIQHRGGEKLFF.

The chain recombines TRBV29-1 with TRBJ2-1, with 12 bases fitting TRBD2. The V and J ends lost 3 bases and 0 bases, in that order; junction bases with no gene match: 6. Germline V lookup: CDR1 SQVTM, CDR2 ANQGSEA. There are 17 residues in the CDR3. CDR3 nucleotides: TGCAGCGTTGAGGGGCTAGCGGGAGGGCACTCCTACAATGAGCAGTTCTTC. Its translation is CSVEGLAGGHSYNEQFF.

The CDR3 region is CASSQGAAGGFYNEQFF. The CDR3 coding sequence is TGCGCCAGCAGCCAAGGAGCGGCGGGAGGCTTCTACAATGAGCAGTTCTTC. The chain links TRBV4-1 to TRBJ2-1; TRBD2 matches 8 bases. V shed 1 base, J shed 3 bases, and the junction held 8 bases outside the gene matches. The V gene's germline CDR1 is MGHRA and CDR2 YSYEKL. This CDR3 spans 17 amino acids.

The CDR3, as DNA: TGTGCCAGCAGGGGGGACCAGCCCTACGAGCAGTACTTC. Translated: CASRGDQPYEQYF. V gene TRBV5-4 combines with J gene TRBJ2-7; D possibly uses TRBD1 or TRBD2 (5 bases each). This CDR3 comprises 13 residues. CDR1 is SGHNT, CDR2 YYREEE, per germline (reference sequence). V was trimmed by 5 bases and J by 2 bases, leaving 11 bases between them.

The CDR3 DNA reads TGTGCCAGCAGCCATGGGACAGCCATTAACACCGGGGAGCTGTTTTTT. This codes for CASSHGTAINTGELFF. V usage is TRBV7-9 and J usage is TRBJ2-2, with 7 bases matching TRBD1. The CDR3 loop spans 16 amino acids. After removal of 5 bases from V and 2 bases from J, the junction contained 8 bases not matched to a gene. Germline CDR1 and CDR2: SEHNR and FQNEAQ (reference sequence).